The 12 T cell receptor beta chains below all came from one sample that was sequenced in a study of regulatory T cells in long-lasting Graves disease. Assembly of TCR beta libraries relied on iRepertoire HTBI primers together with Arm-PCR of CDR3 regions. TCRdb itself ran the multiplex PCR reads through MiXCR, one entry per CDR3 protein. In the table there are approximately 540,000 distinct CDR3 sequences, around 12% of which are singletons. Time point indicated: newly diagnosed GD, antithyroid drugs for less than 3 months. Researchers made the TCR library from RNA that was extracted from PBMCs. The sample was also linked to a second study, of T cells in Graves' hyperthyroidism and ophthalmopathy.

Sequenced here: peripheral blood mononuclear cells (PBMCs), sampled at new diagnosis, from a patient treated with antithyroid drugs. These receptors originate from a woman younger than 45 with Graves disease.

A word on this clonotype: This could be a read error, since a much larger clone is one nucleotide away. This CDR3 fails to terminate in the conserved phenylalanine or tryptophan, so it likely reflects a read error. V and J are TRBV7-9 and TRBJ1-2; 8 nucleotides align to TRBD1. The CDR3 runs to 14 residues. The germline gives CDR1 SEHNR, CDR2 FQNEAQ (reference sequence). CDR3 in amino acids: CASSSGQGIYGYTS. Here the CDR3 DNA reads TGCGCCAGCAGCTCCGGACAGGGAATCTATGGCTACACCTCC.

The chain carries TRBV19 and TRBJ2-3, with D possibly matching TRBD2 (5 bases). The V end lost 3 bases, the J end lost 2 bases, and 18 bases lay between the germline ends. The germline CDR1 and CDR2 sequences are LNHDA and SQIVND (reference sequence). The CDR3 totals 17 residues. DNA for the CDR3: TGTGCCAGTAGTATCTCCGCGAGGGTAGACCTCACAGATACGCAGTATTTT. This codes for CASSISARVDLTDTQYF.

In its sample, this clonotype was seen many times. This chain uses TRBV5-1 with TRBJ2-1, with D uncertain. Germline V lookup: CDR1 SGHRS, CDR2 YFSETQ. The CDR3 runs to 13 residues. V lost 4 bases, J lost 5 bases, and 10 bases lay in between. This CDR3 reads CASSAEPNNEQFF. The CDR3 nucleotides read TGCGCCAGCAGCGCAGAACCGAACAATGAGCAGTTCTTC.

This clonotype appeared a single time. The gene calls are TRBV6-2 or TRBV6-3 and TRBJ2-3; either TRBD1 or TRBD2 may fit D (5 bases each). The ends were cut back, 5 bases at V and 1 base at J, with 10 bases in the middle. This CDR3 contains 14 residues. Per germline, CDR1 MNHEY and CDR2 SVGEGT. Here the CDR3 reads CASSQRDGTDTQYF. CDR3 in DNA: TGTGCCAGCAGTCAACGGGACGGCACAGATACGCAGTATTTT.

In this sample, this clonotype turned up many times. CDR3 coding DNA: TGCAGTGCAGCGACAGGGAGCTATAGCAATCAGCCCCAGCATTTT. It specifies CSAATGSYSNQPQHF. This chain uses TRBV20-1 with TRBJ1-5; 7 positions match TRBD1. CDR1 is DFQATT and CDR2 is SNEGSKA in the germline V gene (reference sequence). The CDR3 is 15 amino acids. The V segment lost 6 bases and the J segment 0 bases; nucleotides outside the gene matches: 8.

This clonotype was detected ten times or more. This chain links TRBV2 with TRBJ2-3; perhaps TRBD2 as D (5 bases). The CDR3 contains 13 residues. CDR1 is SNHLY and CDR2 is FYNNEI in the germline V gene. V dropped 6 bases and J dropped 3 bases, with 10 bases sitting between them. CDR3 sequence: CASSGEITDTQYF. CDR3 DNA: TGTGCCAGCAGCGGGGAAATTACAGATACGCAGTATTTT.

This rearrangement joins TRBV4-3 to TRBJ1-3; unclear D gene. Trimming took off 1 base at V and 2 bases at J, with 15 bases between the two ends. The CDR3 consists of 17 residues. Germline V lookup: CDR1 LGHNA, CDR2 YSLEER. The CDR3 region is CASSQVVPRTAGNTIYF. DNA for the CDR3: TGCGCCAGCAGCCAAGTCGTCCCCCGAACAGCTGGAAACACCATATATTTT.

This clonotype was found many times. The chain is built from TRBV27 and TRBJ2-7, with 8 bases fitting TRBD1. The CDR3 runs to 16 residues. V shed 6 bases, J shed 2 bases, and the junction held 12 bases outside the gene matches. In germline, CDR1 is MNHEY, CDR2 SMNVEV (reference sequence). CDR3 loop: CASSPMGQALTYEQYF. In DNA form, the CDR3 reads TGTGCCAGCAGCCCAATGGGACAGGCGTTAACCTACGAGCAGTACTTC.

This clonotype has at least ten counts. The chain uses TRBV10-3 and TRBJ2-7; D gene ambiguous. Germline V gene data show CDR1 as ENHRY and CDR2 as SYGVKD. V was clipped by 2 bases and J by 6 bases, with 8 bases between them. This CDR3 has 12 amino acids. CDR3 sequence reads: CAISEGIGEQYF. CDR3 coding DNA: TGTGCCATCAGTGAGGGAATTGGCGAGCAGTACTTC.

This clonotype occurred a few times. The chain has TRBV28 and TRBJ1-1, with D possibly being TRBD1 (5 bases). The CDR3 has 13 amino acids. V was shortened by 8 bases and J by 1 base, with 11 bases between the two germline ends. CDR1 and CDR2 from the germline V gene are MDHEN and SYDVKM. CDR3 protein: CASRGEANTEAFF. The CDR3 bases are TGTGCCAGCCGGGGGGAGGCGAACACTGAAGCTTTCTTT.

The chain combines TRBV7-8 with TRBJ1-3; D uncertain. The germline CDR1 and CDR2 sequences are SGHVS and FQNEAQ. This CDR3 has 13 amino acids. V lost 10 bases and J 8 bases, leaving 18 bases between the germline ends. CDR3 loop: CATQIRHGDTIYF. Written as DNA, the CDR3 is TGTGCCACGCAGATTCGCCACGGGGACACCATATATTTT.

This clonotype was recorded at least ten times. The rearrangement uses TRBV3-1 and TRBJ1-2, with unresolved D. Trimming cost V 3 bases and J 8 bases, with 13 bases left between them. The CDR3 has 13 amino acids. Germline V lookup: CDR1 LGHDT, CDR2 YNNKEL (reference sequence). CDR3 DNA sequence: TGTGCCAGCAGCCAGGGATCCTGGCCCGGCTACACCTTC. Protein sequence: CASSQGSWPGYTF.